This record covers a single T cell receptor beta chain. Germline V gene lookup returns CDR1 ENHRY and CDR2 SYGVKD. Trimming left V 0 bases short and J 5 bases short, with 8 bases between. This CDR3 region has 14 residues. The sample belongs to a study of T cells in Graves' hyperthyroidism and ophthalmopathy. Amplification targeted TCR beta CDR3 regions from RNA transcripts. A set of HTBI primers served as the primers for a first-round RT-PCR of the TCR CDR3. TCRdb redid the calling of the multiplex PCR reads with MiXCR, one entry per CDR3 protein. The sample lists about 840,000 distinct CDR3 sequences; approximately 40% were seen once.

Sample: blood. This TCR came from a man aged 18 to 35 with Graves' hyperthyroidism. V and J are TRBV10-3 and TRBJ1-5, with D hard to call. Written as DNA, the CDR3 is TGTGCCATCAGTGAGTCGCAGAGGGATCAGCCCCAGCATTTT. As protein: CAISESQRDQPQHF.